This T cell receptor (beta chain) was sequenced in a study of T cell responses to AZD1222 COVID-19 vaccine. Study results and limitations: There were repertoire samples only from the period after the peak T cell response. At 160-218 and 743-854, vaccine-associated CD4 TCRs were dominant, and they spanned spike. Females outnumbered males among donors, who were mostly white British; clonal diversity was possibly underestimated. Spike-specific TCR breadth and depth went up after people got two AZD1222 doses.

The CDR3 spans 15 residues. Germline loops: CDR1 LGHNA, CDR2 YNFKEQ. V gave up 1 base and J gave up 3 bases; unmatched junction bases: 0. Worth noting for this clone: What it recognizes is unknown.

The assay was immunoSEQ multiplex PCR, and TCRdb's table has in-frame clones only and misses some. The table has approximately 120,000 clones, roughly 90% seen once. The sequencing here drew on peripheral blood, taken on day 0 of MenACWY control vaccination. The clonotype originates from an adult in good health. This chain uses TRBV4-2 with TRBJ2-7; 13 bases align to TRBD2. The CDR3 is CASSQGTSGGYEQYF. CDR3 DNA sequence: TGTGCCAGCAGCCAAGGGACTAGCGGGGGCTACGAGCAGTACTTC.